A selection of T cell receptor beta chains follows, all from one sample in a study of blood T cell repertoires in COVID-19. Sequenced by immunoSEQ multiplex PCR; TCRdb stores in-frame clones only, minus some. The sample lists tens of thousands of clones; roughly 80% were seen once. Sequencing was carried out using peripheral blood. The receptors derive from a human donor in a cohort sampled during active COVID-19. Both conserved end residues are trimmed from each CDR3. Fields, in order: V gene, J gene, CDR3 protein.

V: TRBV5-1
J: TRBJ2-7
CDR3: ASSRRMGPSEQY

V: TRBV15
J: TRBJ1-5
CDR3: ATSEGQGAGQPQH

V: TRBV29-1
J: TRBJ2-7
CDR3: SVEGEGLSGYEQY

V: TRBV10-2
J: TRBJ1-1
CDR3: ASGDRSNTEAF

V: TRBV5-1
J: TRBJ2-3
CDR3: ASSAGLAGGSVDTQY

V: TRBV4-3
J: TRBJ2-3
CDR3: ASSQNSPITSADTQY

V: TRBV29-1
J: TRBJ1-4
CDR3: SGTEATNEKLF

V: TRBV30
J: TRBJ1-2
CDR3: AAHQGEDYGYT

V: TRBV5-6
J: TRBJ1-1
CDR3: ASSLDPKSGGGGTEAF

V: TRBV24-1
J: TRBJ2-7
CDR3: ATSTYRVGGHEQY

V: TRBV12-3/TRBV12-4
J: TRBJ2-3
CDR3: ASSNRVTDTQY

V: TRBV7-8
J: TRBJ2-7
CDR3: ASSLTSFYEQY

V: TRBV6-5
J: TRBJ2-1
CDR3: ASSSGTGIRQF

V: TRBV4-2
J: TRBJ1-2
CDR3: ASSQARPSNYGYT

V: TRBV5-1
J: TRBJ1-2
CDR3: ASSSTGTANYGYT

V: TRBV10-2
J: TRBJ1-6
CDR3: ASRRTGGSPNSPLH

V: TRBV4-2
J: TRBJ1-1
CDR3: ASSPLFARQGNTEAF

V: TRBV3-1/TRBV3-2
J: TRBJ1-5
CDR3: ASSQDTQGWQPQH

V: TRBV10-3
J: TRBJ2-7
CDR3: AVREGLTYEQY

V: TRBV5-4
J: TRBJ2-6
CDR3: ASSPGHSNPPGANVLT

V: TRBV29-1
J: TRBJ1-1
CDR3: SVAQLSTEAF

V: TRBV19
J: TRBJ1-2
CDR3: ASSMISSVYGYT

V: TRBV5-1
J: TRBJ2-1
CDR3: ASSLQRAASYNEQF

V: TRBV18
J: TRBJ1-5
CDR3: ASSPIGRDRGNQPQH

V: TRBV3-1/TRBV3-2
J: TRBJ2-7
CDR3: ASSAPGQATEQY

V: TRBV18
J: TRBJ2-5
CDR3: ASRQGLAGETQY

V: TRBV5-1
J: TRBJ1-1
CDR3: ASSQIPTGNTEAF

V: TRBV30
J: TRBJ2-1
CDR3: AWSVLWSNEQF

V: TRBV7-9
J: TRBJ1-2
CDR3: ASSFTPGGYT

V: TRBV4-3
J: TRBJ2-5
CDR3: ASSQDWGLGGQTQY

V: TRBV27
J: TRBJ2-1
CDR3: ASSSQGASYNEQF

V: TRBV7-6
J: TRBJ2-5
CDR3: ASSFTVIETQY

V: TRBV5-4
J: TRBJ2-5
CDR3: ASSFRAGGRQETQY

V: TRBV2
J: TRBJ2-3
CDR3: ASGGLAGYTDTQY

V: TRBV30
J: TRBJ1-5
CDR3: AWSVPGGWGNQPQH

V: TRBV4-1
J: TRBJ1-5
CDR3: ASSQSSTRGSNQPQH

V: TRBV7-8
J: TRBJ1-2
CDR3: ASSSTLIRGGYT

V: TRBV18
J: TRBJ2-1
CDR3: ASSRPPAQSSNEQF

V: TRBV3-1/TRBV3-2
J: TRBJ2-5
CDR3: ASSQDVGGHETQY

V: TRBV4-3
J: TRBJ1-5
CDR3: ASSKDRDQPQH

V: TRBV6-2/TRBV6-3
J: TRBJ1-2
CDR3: ASSLGGDGYT

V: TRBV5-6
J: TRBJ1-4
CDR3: ASSLAGDGLNEKLF

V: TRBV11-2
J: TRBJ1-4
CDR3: ASSPGFSRGEKLF

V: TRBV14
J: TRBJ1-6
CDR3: ASSQGQGTMTPLH

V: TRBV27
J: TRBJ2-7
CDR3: ASMKRTAPDEQY

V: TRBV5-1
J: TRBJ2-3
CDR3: ASSLEGSGQGMTYYTDTQY

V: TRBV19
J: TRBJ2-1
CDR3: ASSIRQAGAPAEKQF

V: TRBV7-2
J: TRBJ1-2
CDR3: ASTQDSYGYT